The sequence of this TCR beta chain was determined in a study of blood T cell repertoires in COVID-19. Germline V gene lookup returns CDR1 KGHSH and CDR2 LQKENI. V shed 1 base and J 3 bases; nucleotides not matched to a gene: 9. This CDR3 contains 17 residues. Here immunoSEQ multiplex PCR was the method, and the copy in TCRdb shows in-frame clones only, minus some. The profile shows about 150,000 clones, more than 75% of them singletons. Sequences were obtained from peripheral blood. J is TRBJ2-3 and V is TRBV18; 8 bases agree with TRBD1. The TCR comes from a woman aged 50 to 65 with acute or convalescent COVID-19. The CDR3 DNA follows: TGTGCCAGCTCACCACAAGACAGGGGAATCGGGACAGATACGCAGTATTTT. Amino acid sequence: CASSPQDRGIGTDTQYF.